The 3 T cell receptor beta chains below come from one sample, sequenced in a study of identical twins. Each CDR3 protein gets one entry after TCRdb re-called the 5' RACE reads with MiXCR. The table lists 1.5 million to 2 million distinct CDR3 sequences, about 30% of them singletons. The source material was cord blood. Source of these receptors: a newborn girl in good health.

About this clonotype: One junction end does not reproduce the germline sequence, and a read error may be involved. The gene calls are TRBV5-5 and TRBJ1-6, with no clear D. Looked up from germline, CDR1 is SGHKS and CDR2 is YYEKEE (reference sequence). The CDR3 extends over 15 amino acids. The CDR3 sequence: CASSEGPGLGSPPHF. The CDR3 DNA reads TGTGCCAGCAGCGAAGGGCCCGGTTTAGGGTCACCCCCCCACTTT.

This clonotype was detected a few times. The chain links TRBV10-3 to TRBJ1-2; D possibly corresponds to TRBD1 (5 bases). The CDR3 extends over 12 amino acids. V was clipped by 7 bases and J by 3 bases, with 9 bases between them. The germline V gene encodes CDR1 ENHRY and CDR2 SYGVKD. The CDR3 loop is CAIMGRDYGYTF. The CDR3 coding sequence is TGTGCCATCATGGGCAGGGACTATGGCTACACCTTC.

This clonotype came up once. The chain has TRBV28 and TRBJ2-5, with 11 nucleotides matching TRBD2. From germline, CDR1 is MDHEN and CDR2 SYDVKM. The CDR3 consists of 16 residues. Trimming cost V 5 bases and J 10 bases; bases outside gene matches: 15. The CDR3 bases are TGTGCCAGCAGTCAAAATATAGCGGGAGGGCCAATTTTCCAGTACTTC. As protein: CASSQNIAGGPIFQYF. Full variable domain (remainder filled in from reference TRBV28 and TRBJ2-5): DVKVTQSSRYLVKRTGEKVFLECVQDMDHENMFWYRQDPGLGLRLIYFSYDVKMKEKGDIPEGYSVSREKKERFSLILESASTNQTSMYLCASSQNIAGGPIFQYFGPGTRLLVL.